The 4 T cell receptor beta chains given below trace back to one sample, sequenced in a study of blood T cell repertoires in COVID-19. Sequenced by immunoSEQ multiplex PCR; TCRdb stores in-frame clones only, minus some. The profile covers roughly 250,000 clones, with around 89% appearing a single time and 0.9% to 1% taken by the ten largest. The material sequenced was peripheral blood. These receptors all come from a woman in her thirties or forties who had recovered from COVID-19.

The chain is built from TRBV5-5 and TRBJ2-5; 7 bases map to TRBD1. Germline V gives CDR1 SGHKS, CDR2 YYEKEE (reference sequence). With 4 bases clipped from V and 2 bases from J, the junction kept 8 bases outside the gene matches. The CDR3 runs to 15 residues. The CDR3 nucleotides are TGTGCCAGCAGCCAGCTGGGACAGCAACAAGAGACCCAGTACTTC. Translation gives CASSQLGQQQETQYF.

The rearrangement joins TRBV5-1 to TRBJ2-3; 7 nucleotides line up with TRBD2. V lost 0 bases, J lost 2 bases, and 3 bases stayed unmatched. This CDR3 spans 15 amino acids. The germline gives CDR1 SGHRS, CDR2 YFSETQ. For the CDR3, the DNA is TGCGCCAGCAGCTTGGGGGACTACCCCACAGATACGCAGTATTTT. Translating it yields CASSLGDYPTDTQYF.

This clone appeared a single time. V and J are TRBV7-2 and TRBJ2-7; D remains unclear. CDR1 is SGHTA, CDR2 FQGNSA, per germline. V lost 4 bases and J 5 bases, leaving 6 bases between the germline ends. The CDR3 sequence is 11 residues long. The CDR3 is CASSSRDEQYF. The CDR3 nucleotides read TGTGCCAGCAGCTCCCGGGACGAGCAGTACTTC. Supplemented by reference TRBV7-2 and TRBJ2-7, the full variable domain reads GAGVSQSPSNKVTEKGKDVELRCDPISGHTALYWYRQSLGQGLEFLIYFQGNSAPDKSGLPSDRFSAERTGGSVSTLTIQRTQQEDSAVYLCASSSRDEQYFGPGTRLTVT.

The chain couples TRBV18 to TRBJ2-5; D possibly corresponds to TRBD2 (7 bases). The CDR3 spans 14 residues. CDR1 is KGHSH and CDR2 is LQKENI in the germline V gene. Trimming stripped 6 bases from V and 7 bases from J, with 18 bases between. The CDR3 spells CASSLAGATATQYF. The CDR3 DNA sequence: TGTGCCAGCTCCCTCGCGGGGGCTACGGCGACCCAGTACTTC.